These 4 T cell receptor beta chains share one sample of origin, sequenced in a study of blood T cell repertoires in COVID-19. Repertoires were generated with immunoSEQ multiplex PCR, while TCRdb's copy carries only in-frame clones and drops some. The table has about 170,000 clones, more than 65% seen once; the top ten hold approximately 10%. Sequenced material: peripheral blood. These receptors originate from a man between 65 and 79 years old with active or convalescent COVID-19.

The chain recombines TRBV7-2 with TRBJ2-1; D possibly corresponds to TRBD2 (5 bases). Germline assignment: CDR1 SGHTA and CDR2 FQGNSA. Trimming removed 2 bases at V and 0 bases at J, with 8 bases between. This CDR3 is built from 15 residues. The CDR3 DNA follows: TGTGCCAGCAGCTTAAGTGGGAGCTCCTACAATGAGCAGTTCTTC. It is translated as CASSLSGSSYNEQFF.

The rearrangement joins TRBV11-1 to TRBJ2-7; 9 nucleotides agree with TRBD1. V lost 5 bases, J lost 2 bases, and 7 bases stayed unmatched. Germline CDR1 reads SGHAT; CDR2 reads FQDESV (reference sequence). This CDR3 comprises 15 residues. CDR3 DNA sequence: TGTGCCAGCAGCCGCCGGGACAGGGAAGCCTACGAGCAGTACTTC. It specifies CASSRRDREAYEQYF.

The CDR3: CASSPPGGRAVGTQYF. The DNA for the CDR3 is TGTGCCAGCTCACCACCGGGCGGGAGGGCCGTGGGTACGCAGTATTTT. The V call is TRBV18, the J call TRBJ2-3; TRBD2 matches 9 bases. The CDR3 extends over 16 amino acids. V lost 0 bases and J lost 8; bases outside the gene matches: 9. Germline CDR1 and CDR2: KGHSH and LQKENI. Full variable domain (rest looked up from reference TRBV18 and TRBJ2-3): NAGVMQNPRHLVRRRGQEARLRCSPMKGHSHVYWYRQLPEEGLKFMVYLQKENIIDESGMPKERFSAEFPKEGPSILRIQQVVRGDSAAYFCASSPPGGRAVGTQYFGPGTRLTVL.

V usage is TRBV7-9 and J usage is TRBJ2-1, with 7 positions matching TRBD2. The germline CDR1 and CDR2 sequences are SEHNR and FQNEAQ (reference sequence). The V and J ends lost 2 bases and 6 bases, in that order; junction bases with no gene match: 7. The CDR3 has 15 amino acids. Here the CDR3 reads CASSLRVREGNEQFF. The CDR3 DNA sequence: TGTGCCAGCAGCTTAAGGGTAAGGGAGGGCAATGAGCAGTTCTTC.